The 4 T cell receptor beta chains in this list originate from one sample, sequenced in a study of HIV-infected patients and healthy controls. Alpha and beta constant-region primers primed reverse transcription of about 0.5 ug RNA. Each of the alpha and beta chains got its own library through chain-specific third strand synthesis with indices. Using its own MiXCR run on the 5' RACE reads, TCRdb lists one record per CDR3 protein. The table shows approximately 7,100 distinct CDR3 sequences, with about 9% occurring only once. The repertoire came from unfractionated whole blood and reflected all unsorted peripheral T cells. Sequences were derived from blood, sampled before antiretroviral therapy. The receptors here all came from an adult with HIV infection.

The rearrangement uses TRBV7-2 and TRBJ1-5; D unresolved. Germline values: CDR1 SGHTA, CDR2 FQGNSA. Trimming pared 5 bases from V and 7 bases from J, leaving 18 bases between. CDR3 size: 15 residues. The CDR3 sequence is CASSPRAAERQPQHF. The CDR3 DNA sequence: TGTGCCAGCAGCCCCCGAGCCGCCGAACGGCAGCCCCAGCATTTT.

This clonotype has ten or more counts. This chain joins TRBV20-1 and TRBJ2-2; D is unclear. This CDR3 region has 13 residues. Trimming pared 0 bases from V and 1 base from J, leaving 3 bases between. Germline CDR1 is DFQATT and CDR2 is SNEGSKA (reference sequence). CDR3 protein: CSARDQNTGELFF. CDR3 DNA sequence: TGCAGTGCTAGAGATCAGAACACCGGGGAGCTGTTTTTT.

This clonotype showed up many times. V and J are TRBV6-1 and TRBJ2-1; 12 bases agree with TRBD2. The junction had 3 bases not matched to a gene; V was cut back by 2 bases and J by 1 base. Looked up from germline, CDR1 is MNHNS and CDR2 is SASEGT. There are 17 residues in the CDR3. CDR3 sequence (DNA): TGTGCCAGCAGTGAACCTAGCGGGGGGGGATCCTACAATGAGCAGTTCTTC. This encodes CASSEPSGGGSYNEQFF.

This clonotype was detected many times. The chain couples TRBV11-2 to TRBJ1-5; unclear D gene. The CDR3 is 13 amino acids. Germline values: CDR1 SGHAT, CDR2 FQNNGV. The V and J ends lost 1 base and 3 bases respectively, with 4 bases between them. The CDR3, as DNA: TGTGCCAGCAGCTTAGGGCTCAATCAGCCCCAGCATTTT. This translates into CASSLGLNQPQHF. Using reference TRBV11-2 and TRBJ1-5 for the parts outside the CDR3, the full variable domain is EAGVAQSPRYKIIEKRQSVAFWCNPISGHATLYWYQQILGQGPKLLIQFQNNGVVDDSQLPKDRFSAERLKGVDSTLKIQPAKLEDSAVYLCASSLGLNQPQHFGDGTRLSIL.